The 16 T cell receptor beta chains reported below all come from one sample, sequenced in a study of blood T cell repertoires in COVID-19. The repertoire was sequenced with immunoSEQ multiplex PCR; TCRdb's copy has only in-frame clones and lacks some. Of around 100,000 clones in the sample, about four fifths were seen once. Material: peripheral blood. These receptors originate from a woman between 35 and 50 years old with acute or convalescent COVID-19.

The gene calls are TRBV5-6 and TRBJ2-7; 9 positions match TRBD1. Germline values: CDR1 SGHDT, CDR2 YYEEEE. Unmatched junction bases numbered 4, after V lost 5 bases and J lost 1 base. The CDR3 runs to 14 residues. In nucleotides, the CDR3 is TGTGCCAGCAGAAACAGGGGGCGATCCTACGAGCAGTACTTC. Amino acids: CASRNRGRSYEQYF.

The table lists this clone with a few counts. This chain links TRBV7-8 with TRBJ2-2, with TRBD1 identical over 10 bases. Per germline, CDR1 SGHVS and CDR2 FQNEAQ. CDR3 size: 17 residues. V lost 3 bases and J lost 4; bases outside the gene matches: 8. The DNA of the CDR3 is TGTGCCAGCAGCTTCCGGGACAGGGGAGTGCGCACCGGGGAGCTGTTTTTT. Encoded protein: CASSFRDRGVRTGELFF.

The chain has TRBV7-9 and TRBJ2-2, with 8 bases that match TRBD2. The V and J ends lost 7 bases and 1 base, in that order; junction bases with no gene match: 11. There are 17 residues in the CDR3. CDR1 and CDR2 (germline): SEHNR, FQNEAQ (reference sequence). This CDR3 is CASNLPPGGVNTGELFF. For the CDR3, the DNA is TGTGCCAGCAACCTCCCTCCGGGGGGGGTGAACACCGGGGAGCTGTTTTTT. The whole variable domain, filled in from reference TRBV7-9 and TRBJ2-2, reads DTGVSQNPRHKITKRGQNVTFRCDPISEHNRLYWYRQTLGQGPEFLTYFQNEAQLEKSRLLSDRFSAERPKGSFSTLEIQRTEQGDSAMYLCASNLPPGGVNTGELFFGEGSRLTVL.

The gene calls are TRBV5-1 and TRBJ2-1, with D perhaps matching TRBD2 (5 bases). This CDR3 spans 15 amino acids. Germline values: CDR1 SGHRS, CDR2 YFSETQ. V was shortened by 0 bases and J by 0 bases, with 7 bases between the two germline ends. The DNA for the CDR3 is TGCGCCAGCAGCTTGGAAGGGAGCTCCTACAATGAGCAGTTCTTC. This gives the protein CASSLEGSSYNEQFF.

The genes are TRBV11-2 and TRBJ1-1; maybe TRBD1 (6 bases). This CDR3 comprises 15 residues. V lost 1 base to trimming and J lost 6 bases, with 15 bases between them. Germline lookup yields CDR1 SGHAT and CDR2 FQNNGV. The CDR3 loop reads CASSLGGRGSAEAFF. The CDR3 DNA sequence: TGTGCCAGCAGCTTAGGGGGCAGGGGATCCGCTGAAGCTTTCTTT.

As regards this clone: Lacking the conserved final phenylalanine or tryptophan, this CDR3 likely reflects a read error. Because the CDR3's place on the DNA is in doubt, the DNA is left out and the CDR3 is given as listed by TCRdb. The chain is built from TRBV15 and TRBJ1-2; the table gives TRBD1 as D, unverified against the DNA. CDR1 is LNHNV, CDR2 YYDKDF, per germline (reference sequence). A total of 9 residues make up the CDR3, ends included. CDR3 region: CATPGTGLY.

The chain joins TRBV2 to TRBJ2-3; D gene unclear. Trimming left V 6 bases short and J 3 bases short, with 7 bases between. The CDR3 totals 12 residues. Looked up from germline, CDR1 is SNHLY and CDR2 is FYNNEI. The CDR3 bases are TGTGCCAGCAGCTTGAGAACAGATACGCAGTATTTT. This gives the protein CASSLRTDTQYF.

This chain links TRBV6-1 with TRBJ2-7, with D tentatively TRBD1 (5 bases). This CDR3 has 15 amino acids. V lost 1 base to trimming and J lost 2 bases, with 12 bases between them. Germline V CDR1 and CDR2: MNHNS, SASEGT. Here the CDR3 reads CASSEGWQGPYEQYF. As DNA, the CDR3 is TGTGCCAGCAGTGAAGGGTGGCAGGGCCCCTACGAGCAGTACTTC.

This clone was found once. The genes are TRBV19 and TRBJ2-3, with TRBD2 matching over 10 bases. The germline V gene has CDR1 LNHDA and CDR2 SQIVND (reference sequence). Trimming cost V 5 bases and J 1 base; bases outside gene matches: 6. The CDR3 is 16 residues long. The CDR3 DNA follows: TGTGCCAGTAGTGCCGGACTAGCGGCCCGCACAGATACGCAGTATTTT. This codes for CASSAGLAARTDTQYF. Looking up the rest from reference TRBV19 and TRBJ2-3 gives the full variable domain: DGGITQSPKYLFRKEGQNVTLSCEQNLNHDAMYWYRQDPGQGLRLIYYSQIVNDFQKGDIAEGYSVSREKKESFPLTVTSAQKNPTAFYLCASSAGLAARTDTQYFGPGTRLTVL.

CDR3 sequence reads: CASSSPTGANTEAFF. As DNA, the CDR3 is TGTGCCAGCAGTTCCCCGACAGGGGCGAACACTGAAGCTTTCTTT. The chain carries TRBV6-2 or TRBV6-3 and TRBJ1-1; the match to TRBD1 covers 8 bases. From germline, CDR1 is MNHEY and CDR2 SVGEGT. CDR3 length equals 15 residues. V lost 4 bases, J lost 1 base, and 5 bases stayed unmatched.

The V gene is TRBV5-1, the J gene TRBJ1-3; 7 bases align to TRBD1. J lost 2 bases, V lost 0 bases, and 5 bases had no gene match. CDR3 length: 16 residues. The germline CDR1 and CDR2 sequences are SGHRS and YFSETQ. The CDR3 is CASSLGPTGTGNTIYF. The CDR3 bases are TGCGCCAGCAGCTTGGGACCGACAGGGACTGGAAACACCATATATTTT.

V and J are TRBV11-2 and TRBJ1-4; no reliable D call. There are 18 residues in the CDR3. Per the germline V gene, CDR1 is SGHAT and CDR2 is FQNNGV. V lost 1 base and J 8 bases, leaving 23 bases between the germline ends. In nucleotides, the CDR3 is TGTGCCAGCAGCTTAGGAGGCAGCGTAAGATGGGTTGGCGAAAAACTGTTTTTT. As protein: CASSLGGSVRWVGEKLFF.

This clone was seen only once. The J gene is TRBJ2-7, the V gene TRBV7-9; tentatively, D is TRBD1 (5 bases). V lost 2 bases to trimming and J lost 5 bases, with 10 bases between them. This CDR3 is 13 amino acids long. Germline V gene data show CDR1 as SEHNR and CDR2 as FQNEAQ (reference sequence). This chain's CDR3 is CASSLIAGNEQYF. CDR3 DNA sequence: TGTGCCAGCAGCTTAATAGCAGGGAACGAGCAGTACTTC.

The chain links TRBV11-3 to TRBJ2-2; TRBD2 matches 8 bases. This CDR3 region has 14 residues. CDR1 and CDR2 (germline): SGHNT, YENEEA. Trimming removed 5 bases from V and 5 bases from J; junction bases left unmatched: 4. The CDR3 is CASSRSGATGELFF. The CDR3 nucleotides are TGTGCCAGCAGCCGTAGCGGGGCGACCGGGGAGCTGTTTTTT. The whole variable domain, remainder taken from reference TRBV11-3 and TRBJ2-2, is EAGVVQSPRYKIIEKKQPVAFWCNPISGHNTLYWYLQNLGQGPELLIRYENEEAVDDSQLPKDRFSAERLKGVDSTLKIQPAELGDSAVYLCASSRSGATGELFFGEGSRLTVL.

The gene calls are TRBV5-1 and TRBJ2-2, with 8 bases that match TRBD1. This CDR3 comprises 15 residues. Per germline, CDR1 SGHRS and CDR2 YFSETQ. Trimming took 3 bases from V and 4 from J; bases not matched to a gene: 5. The CDR3 protein is CASSSTGAGTGELFF. CDR3 DNA: TGCGCCAGCAGCTCGACAGGGGCCGGCACCGGGGAGCTGTTTTTT.

The chain employs TRBV11-1 and TRBJ2-5; possibly TRBD2 for D (5 bases). V lost 5 bases to trimming and J lost 1 base, with 14 bases between them. Germline V gene data show CDR1 as SGHAT and CDR2 as FQDESV (reference sequence). The CDR3 totals 15 residues. CDR3 region: CASSAAGETQETQYF. DNA for the CDR3: TGTGCCAGCAGCGCAGCTGGGGAGACCCAAGAGACCCAGTACTTC.